The T cell receptor (beta chain) described here comes from a study of technical replicates of blood from several donors. The repertoire was sequenced with immunoSEQ multiplex PCR; TCRdb's copy has only in-frame clones and lacks some. Of approximately 74,000 clones in the sample, 95% to 98% were seen once. CDR1 and CDR2 from the germline V gene are MGHRA and YSYEKL. Trimming took 3 bases from V and 3 from J; bases not matched to a gene: 18. The CDR3 length is 19 residues. The sample comprised T cells isolated from PBMCs. The V call is TRBV4-1, the J call TRBJ2-3, with TRBD2 identical over 7 bases. This clonotype originated in a human donor in good health. The CDR3 DNA reads TGCGCCAGCAGCCACAACCGTCTAGCGGAGACCTCTCGAACAGATACGCAGTATTTT. Protein product: CASSHNRLAETSRTDTQYF.